This T cell receptor beta chain derives from a study of shared clonotypes between healthy human individuals. Whole-study results and caveats: A limitation of the genetic and exposure-history diversity represented arose from few donors. Naive subsets typically showed greater estimated richness than memory subsets.

About this clone itself: Its antigen is as yet unknown.

Germline V CDR1 and CDR2: MNHEY, SMNVEV (reference sequence). The CDR3 is 13 residues long. V shed 3 bases and J shed 5 bases, with 11 bases lying between them. Naive CD8 isolation took CD45RO-negative cells positively selected for CCR7 and excluded terminally differentiated effector memory CD45RA+ cells. Original handling: ImmunoSEQ output lacked quality scores and full-length reads, limiting matched filtering. The protocol was immunoSEQ multiplex PCR, while the TCRdb copy is restricted to in-frame clones and leaves out a portion. For V, J and clone size, that table is used; D and trimming come from the DNA. The table shows some 2,100,000 clones, with about 92% occurring only once.

Sequencing used naive CD8+ T cells from PBMCs. The source of this sequence is a man between 18 and 29 years old in good health. Some clones in this sample may be carry-over from other donors' samples. The chain is built from TRBV27 and TRBJ2-7, with TRBD2 as a possible D gene (7 bases). This CDR3 is CASSFQGRDEQYF. The DNA of the CDR3 is TGTGCCAGCAGTTTTCAGGGGAGGGACGAGCAGTACTTC.